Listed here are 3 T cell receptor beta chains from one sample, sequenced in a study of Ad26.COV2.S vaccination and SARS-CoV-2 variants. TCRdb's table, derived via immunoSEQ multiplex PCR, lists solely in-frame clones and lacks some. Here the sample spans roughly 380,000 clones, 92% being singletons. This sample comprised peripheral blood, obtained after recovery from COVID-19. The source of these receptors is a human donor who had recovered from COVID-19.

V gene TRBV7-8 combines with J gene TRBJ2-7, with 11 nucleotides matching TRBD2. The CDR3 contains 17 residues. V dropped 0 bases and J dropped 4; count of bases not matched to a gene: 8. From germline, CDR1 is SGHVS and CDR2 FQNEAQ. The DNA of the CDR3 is TGTGCCAGCAGCTTAGCTTCTAGCGGGGGGAAAGGGTACGAGCAGTACTTC. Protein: CASSLASSGGKGYEQYF.

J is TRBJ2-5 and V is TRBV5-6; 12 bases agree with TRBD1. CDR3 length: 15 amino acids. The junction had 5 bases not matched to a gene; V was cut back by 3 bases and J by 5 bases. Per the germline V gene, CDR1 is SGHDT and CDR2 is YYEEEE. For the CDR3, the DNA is TGTGCCAGCAGCTCTACTGGGACAGGGGGCGAGACCCAGTACTTC. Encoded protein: CASSSTGTGGETQYF.

CDR3 amino acids: CSAEGQTNTEAFF. CDR3 DNA: TGCAGCGCGGAAGGACAGACGAACACTGAAGCTTTCTTT. The chain couples TRBV29-1 to TRBJ1-1; D might be TRBD1 (6 bases). Trimming stripped 7 bases from V and 1 base from J, with 13 bases between. Germline CDR1 reads SQVTM; CDR2 reads ANQGSEA. CDR3 length equals 13 residues.